This T cell receptor beta chain was found in a study of kidney transplant recipient with SARS-CoV-2 infection (dated by TCRdb to 2020 to 2022). Explained via the paper, the time point label denotes: pre-pandemic baseline sample and day 111 after first positive SARS-CoV-2 test. TCRdb lists the instrument as Illumina MiSeq. The peripheral T cell repertoire was profiled for human TCRbeta genes. Regarding the original processing steps: Beta-binomial modelling was applied to test for differential clonotype abundance so that variability over time was accounted for. Clonotypes that had expanded were screened against the ImmuneCODE reference database of SARS-CoV-2-associated TCRs and mapped onto regions of the viral genome. Additional repertoire analyses were carried out for TRBV gene usage, CDR3 length, CDR3 amino acid overlap between time points, clonotype abundance distributions and Jaccard similarity. TCRdb reran the public reads through fastp at Q25 and MiXCR, keeping productive beta chains. Under each unique CDR3 protein, matching rows form one entry showing the most common genes and DNA. The V and J calls were determined by TCRdb, not by the authors. This sample has some 220,000 distinct CDR3 sequences in its table, and around 26% of those were observed once. Together, the top ten hold roughly 7% of the sample.

In its sample, this clonotype was seen many times. What this receptor recognizes is not known. The input lacks base qualities; no much larger clone sits a single base away. From cysteine to phenylalanine, the CDR3 is 15 amino acids long. Just CDR3 DNA is preserved here, 45 bases in frame from base 1. CDR1 DFQATT and CDR2 SNEGSKA were looked up in the germline V gene (reference sequence). At the junction V is shortened by 6 bases and J by 5 bases; bases outside the gene matches: 9. The chain is encoded by TRBV20-1 joined to TRBJ2-1, and 11 junctional nucleotides match TRBD2. The sample here was a blood sample, taken at baseline and between days 110 and 120 from a kidney transplant recipient. This clonotype originated in a young adult male patient who had COVID-19 and was a kidney transplant recipient. Post transplant, some T cells may arise from the graft donor. This receptor carries the CDR3 CSAPRTSGLHNEQFF. Here is the DNA: TGCAGTGCCCCACGGACTAGCGGGCTCCACAATGAGCAGTTCTTC.